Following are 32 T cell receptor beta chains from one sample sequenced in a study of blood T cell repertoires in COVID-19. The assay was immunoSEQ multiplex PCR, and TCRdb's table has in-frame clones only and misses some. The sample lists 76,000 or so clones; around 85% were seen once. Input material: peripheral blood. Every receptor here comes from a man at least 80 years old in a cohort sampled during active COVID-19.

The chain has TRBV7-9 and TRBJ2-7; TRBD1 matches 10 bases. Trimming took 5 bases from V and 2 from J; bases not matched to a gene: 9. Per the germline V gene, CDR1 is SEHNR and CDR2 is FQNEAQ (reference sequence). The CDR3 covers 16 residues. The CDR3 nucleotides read TGTGCCAGCAGCACACCCGACAGGGGGCTAACCTACGAGCAGTACTTC. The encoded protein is CASSTPDRGLTYEQYF.

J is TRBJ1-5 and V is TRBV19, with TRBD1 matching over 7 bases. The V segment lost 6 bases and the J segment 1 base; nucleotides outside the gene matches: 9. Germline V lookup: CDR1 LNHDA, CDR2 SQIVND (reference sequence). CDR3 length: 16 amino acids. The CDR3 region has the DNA TGTGCCAGTAGCCGGATAAGACAGGGCAGCAATCAGCCCCAGCATTTT. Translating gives CASSRIRQGSNQPQHF.

The CDR3 spells CASRRRTDPSSYEQYV. CDR3 nucleotide sequence: TGTGCAAGTCGCCGACGGACTGACCCAAGCTCCTACGAGCAGTACGTC. The V and J genes are TRBV12-2 and TRBJ2-7; TRBD2, the table's D call, lacks a check against the DNA. TRBV12-2 is a known pseudogene. The CDR3 is made up of 16 amino acids.

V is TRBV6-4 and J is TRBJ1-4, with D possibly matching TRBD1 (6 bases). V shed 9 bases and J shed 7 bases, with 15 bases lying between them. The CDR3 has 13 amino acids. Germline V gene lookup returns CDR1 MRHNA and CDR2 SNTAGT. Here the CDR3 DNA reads TGTGCCAGTAACAGGGTTGGGGCTGAAAAACTGTTTTTT. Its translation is CASNRVGAEKLFF.

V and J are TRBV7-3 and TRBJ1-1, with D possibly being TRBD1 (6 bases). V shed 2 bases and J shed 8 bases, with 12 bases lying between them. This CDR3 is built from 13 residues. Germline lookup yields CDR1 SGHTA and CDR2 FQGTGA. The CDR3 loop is CASSLSLGTEAFF. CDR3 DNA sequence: TGTGCCAGCAGCTTATCGTTGGGGACAGAAGCTTTCTTT.

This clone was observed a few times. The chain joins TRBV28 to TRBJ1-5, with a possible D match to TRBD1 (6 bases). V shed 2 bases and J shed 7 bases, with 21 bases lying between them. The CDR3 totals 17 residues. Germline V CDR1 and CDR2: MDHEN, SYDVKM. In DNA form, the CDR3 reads TGTGCCAGCAGTTTAAGCAGGGGTCCCCGTCAGGGACAGCCCCAGCATTTT. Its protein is CASSLSRGPRQGQPQHF.

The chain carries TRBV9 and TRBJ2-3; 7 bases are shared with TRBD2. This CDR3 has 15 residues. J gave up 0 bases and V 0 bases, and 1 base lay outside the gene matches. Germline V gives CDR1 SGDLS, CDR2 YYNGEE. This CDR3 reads CASSVAGGSTDTQYF. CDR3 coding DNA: TGTGCCAGCAGCGTAGCGGGGGGAAGCACAGATACGCAGTATTTT.

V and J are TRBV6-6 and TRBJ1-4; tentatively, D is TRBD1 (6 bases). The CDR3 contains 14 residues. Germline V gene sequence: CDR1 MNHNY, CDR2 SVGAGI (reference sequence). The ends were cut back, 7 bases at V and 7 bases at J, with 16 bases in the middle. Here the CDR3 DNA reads TGTGCCAGCATGAGGGGGAGGGTTGGTGAAAAACTGTTTTTT. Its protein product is CASMRGRVGEKLFF.

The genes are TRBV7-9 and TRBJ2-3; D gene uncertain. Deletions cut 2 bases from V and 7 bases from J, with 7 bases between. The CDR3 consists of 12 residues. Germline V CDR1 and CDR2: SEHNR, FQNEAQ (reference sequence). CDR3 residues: CASSLRGNTQYF. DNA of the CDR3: TGTGCCAGCAGCTTAAGAGGTAATACGCAGTATTTT.

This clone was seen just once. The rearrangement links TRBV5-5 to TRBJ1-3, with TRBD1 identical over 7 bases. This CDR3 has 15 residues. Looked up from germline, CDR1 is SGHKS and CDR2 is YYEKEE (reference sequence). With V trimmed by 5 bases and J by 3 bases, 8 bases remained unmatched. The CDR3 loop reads CASRGNRGGGNTIYF. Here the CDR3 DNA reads TGTGCCAGCAGGGGAAACAGGGGCGGTGGAAACACCATATATTTT.

CDR3 loop: CASSLVSGSGERSAGELFF. The DNA for the CDR3 is TGTGCCAGCAGTTTAGTTTCGGGTAGCGGGGAACGGTCGGCCGGGGAGCTGTTTTTT. The chain has TRBV28 and TRBJ2-2; 8 bases are shared with TRBD2. The V gene's germline CDR1 is MDHEN and CDR2 SYDVKM. V was clipped by 2 bases and J by 6 bases; unmatched bases: 17. CDR3 length: 19 residues.

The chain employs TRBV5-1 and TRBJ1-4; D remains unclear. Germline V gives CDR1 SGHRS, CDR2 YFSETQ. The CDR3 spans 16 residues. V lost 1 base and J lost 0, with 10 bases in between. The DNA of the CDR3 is TGCGCCAGCAGCTTGTCCATCAGTACAACTAATGAAAAACTGTTTTTT. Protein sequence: CASSLSISTTNEKLFF.

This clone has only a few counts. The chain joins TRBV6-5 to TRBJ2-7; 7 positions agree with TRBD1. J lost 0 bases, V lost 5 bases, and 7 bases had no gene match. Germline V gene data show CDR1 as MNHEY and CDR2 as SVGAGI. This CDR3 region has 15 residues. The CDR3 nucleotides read TGTGCCAGCAGTAGGGGGCTCCCGAGCTCCTACGAGCAGTACGTC. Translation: CASSRGLPSSYEQYV.

DNA of the CDR3: TGTGCCAGTAGTACTCCCTGGCGGGGGGGCGAAGAGACCCAGTACTTC. Translated, it gives CASSTPWRGGEETQYF. The chain carries TRBV19 and TRBJ2-5; 9 positions match TRBD2. With 4 bases clipped from V and 3 bases from J, the junction kept 9 bases outside the gene matches. Looked up from germline, CDR1 is LNHDA and CDR2 is SQIVND (reference sequence). The CDR3 spans 16 residues.

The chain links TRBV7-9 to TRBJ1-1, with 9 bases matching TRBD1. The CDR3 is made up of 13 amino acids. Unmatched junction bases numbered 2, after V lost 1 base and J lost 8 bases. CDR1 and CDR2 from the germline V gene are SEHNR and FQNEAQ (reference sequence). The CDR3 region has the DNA TGTGCCAGCAGCTTAGATGGGACAGGGGAAGCTTTCTTT. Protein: CASSLDGTGEAFF.

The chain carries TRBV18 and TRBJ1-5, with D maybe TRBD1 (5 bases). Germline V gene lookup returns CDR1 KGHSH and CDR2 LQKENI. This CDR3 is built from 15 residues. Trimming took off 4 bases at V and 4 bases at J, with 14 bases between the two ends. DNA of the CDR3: TGTGCCAGCTCACTCACTCCCGGGGGTAATCAGCCCCAGCATTTT. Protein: CASSLTPGGNQPQHF.

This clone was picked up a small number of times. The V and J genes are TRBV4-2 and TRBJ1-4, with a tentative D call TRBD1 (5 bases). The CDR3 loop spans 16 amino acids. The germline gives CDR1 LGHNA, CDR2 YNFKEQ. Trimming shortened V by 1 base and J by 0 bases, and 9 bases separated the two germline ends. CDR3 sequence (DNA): TGTGCCAGCAGCCAAGGACAGCGAGCAACTAATGAAAAACTGTTTTTT. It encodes CASSQGQRATNEKLFF.

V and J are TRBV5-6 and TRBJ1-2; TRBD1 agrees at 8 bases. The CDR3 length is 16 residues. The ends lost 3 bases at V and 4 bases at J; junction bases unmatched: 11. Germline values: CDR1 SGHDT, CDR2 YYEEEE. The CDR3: CASSSQRTGIAYGYTF. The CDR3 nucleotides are TGTGCCAGCAGCTCGCAGAGGACAGGGATCGCCTATGGCTACACCTTC.

The CDR3 DNA is TGTGCCAGCAGCCCCAGGGCCGGGGAGCTGTTTTTT. It yields the protein CASSPRAGELFF. The genes are TRBV4-2 and TRBJ2-2, with a tentative D call TRBD1 (5 bases). V was pared by 4 bases and J by 6 bases, with 6 bases between. Per the germline V gene, CDR1 is LGHNA and CDR2 is YNFKEQ. CDR3 size: 12 residues.

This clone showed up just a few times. The CDR3 sequence is CASSQARSYEQYF. The CDR3 DNA reads as TGTGCCAGCAGCCAAGCAAGGAGCTACGAGCAGTACTTC. The V call is TRBV3-1 (or the pseudogene TRBV3-2), the J call TRBJ2-7; D gene ambiguous. CDR3 length equals 13 residues. Germline values: CDR1 LGHDT, CDR2 YNNKEL (reference sequence). V lost 1 base to trimming and J lost 3 bases, with 7 bases between them.

CDR3 nucleotide sequence: TGTGCCAGCAGTGAACAGGCAGGGGAAGATACGCAGTATTTT. Residues: CASSEQAGEDTQYF. This chain links TRBV2 with TRBJ2-3; a possible D gene is TRBD1 (6 bases). Trimming pared 2 bases from V and 5 bases from J, leaving 11 bases between. CDR1 SNHLY and CDR2 FYNNEI come from the germline V gene. The CDR3 consists of 14 residues.

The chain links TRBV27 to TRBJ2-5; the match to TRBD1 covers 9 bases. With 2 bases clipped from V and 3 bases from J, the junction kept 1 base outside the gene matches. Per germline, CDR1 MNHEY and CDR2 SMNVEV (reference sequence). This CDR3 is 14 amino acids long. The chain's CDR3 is CASSLTGGEETQYF. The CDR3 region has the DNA TGTGCCAGCAGTTTAACAGGGGGCGAAGAGACCCAGTACTTC.

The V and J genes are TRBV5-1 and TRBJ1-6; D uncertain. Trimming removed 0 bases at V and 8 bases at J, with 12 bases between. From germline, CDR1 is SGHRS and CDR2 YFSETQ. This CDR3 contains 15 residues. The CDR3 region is CASSLELSLYSPLHF. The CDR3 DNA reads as TGCGCCAGCAGCTTGGAGCTGAGCCTTTATTCACCCCTCCACTTT.

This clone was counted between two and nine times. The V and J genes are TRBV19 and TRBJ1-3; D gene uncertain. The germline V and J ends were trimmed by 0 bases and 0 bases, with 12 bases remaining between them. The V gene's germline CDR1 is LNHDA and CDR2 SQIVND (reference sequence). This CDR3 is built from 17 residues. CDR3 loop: CASSIDLRLTSGNTIYF. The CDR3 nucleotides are TGTGCCAGTAGTATAGATCTGAGACTGACCTCTGGAAACACCATATATTTT.

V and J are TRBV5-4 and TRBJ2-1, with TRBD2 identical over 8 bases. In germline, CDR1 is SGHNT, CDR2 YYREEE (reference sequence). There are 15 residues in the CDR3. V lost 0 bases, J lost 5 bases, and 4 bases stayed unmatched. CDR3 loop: CASSLAGGDHNEQFF. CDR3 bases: TGTGCCAGCAGCTTGGCGGGGGGGGATCACAATGAGCAGTTCTTC.

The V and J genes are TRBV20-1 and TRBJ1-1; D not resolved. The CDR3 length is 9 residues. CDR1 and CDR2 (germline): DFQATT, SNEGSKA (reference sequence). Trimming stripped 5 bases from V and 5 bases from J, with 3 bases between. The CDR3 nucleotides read TGCAGTGCTCGGACTGAAGCTTTCTTT. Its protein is CSARTEAFF.

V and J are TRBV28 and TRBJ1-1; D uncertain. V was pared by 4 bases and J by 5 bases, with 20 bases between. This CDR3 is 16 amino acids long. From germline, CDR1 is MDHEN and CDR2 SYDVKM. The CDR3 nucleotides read TGTGCCAGCAGTTCACGTTTGGGAAAACGGGAGACTGAAGCTTTCTTT. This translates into CASSSRLGKRETEAFF.

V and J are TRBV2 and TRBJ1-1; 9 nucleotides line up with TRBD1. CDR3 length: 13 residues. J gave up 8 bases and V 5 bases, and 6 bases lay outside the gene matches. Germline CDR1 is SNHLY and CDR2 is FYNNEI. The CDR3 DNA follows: TGTGCCAGCAGTTGGGGACAGGGACTCGAAGCTTTCTTT. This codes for CASSWGQGLEAFF.

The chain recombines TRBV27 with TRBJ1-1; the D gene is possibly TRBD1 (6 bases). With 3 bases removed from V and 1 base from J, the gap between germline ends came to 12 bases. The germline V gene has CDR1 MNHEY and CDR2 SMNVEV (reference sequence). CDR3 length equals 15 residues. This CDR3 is CASSFLRGPNTEAFF. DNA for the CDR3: TGTGCCAGCAGTTTCCTCAGGGGCCCGAACACTGAAGCTTTCTTT.

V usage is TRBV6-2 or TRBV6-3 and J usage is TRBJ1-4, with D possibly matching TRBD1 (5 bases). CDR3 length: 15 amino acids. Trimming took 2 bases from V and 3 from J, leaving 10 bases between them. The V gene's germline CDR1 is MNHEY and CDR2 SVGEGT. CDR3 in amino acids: CASSYGRASNEKLFF. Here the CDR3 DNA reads TGTGCCAGCAGTTACGGCAGGGCTTCTAATGAAAAACTGTTTTTT.

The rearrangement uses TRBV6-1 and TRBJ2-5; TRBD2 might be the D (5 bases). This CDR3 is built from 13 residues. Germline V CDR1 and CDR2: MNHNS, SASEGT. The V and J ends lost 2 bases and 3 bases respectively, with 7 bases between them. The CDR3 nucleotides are TGTGCCAGCAGTGAAAGAGGGAAAGAGACCCAGTACTTC. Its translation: CASSERGKETQYF.

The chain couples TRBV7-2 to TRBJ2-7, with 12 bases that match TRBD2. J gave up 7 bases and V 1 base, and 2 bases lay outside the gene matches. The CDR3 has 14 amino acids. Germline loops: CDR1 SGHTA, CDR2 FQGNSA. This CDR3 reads CASSLGLAGDEQYF. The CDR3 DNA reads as TGTGCCAGCAGCTTAGGACTAGCGGGGGATGAGCAGTACTTC.